This passage covers 23 T cell receptor beta chains from one sample sequenced in a study of blood T cell repertoires in COVID-19. The data were produced by immunoSEQ multiplex PCR, yet TCRdb's version contains in-frame clones alone and is incomplete. This table has around 46,000 clones, about 86% appearing once. The sample consisted of PBMCs or T cells enriched from blood (not recorded which). These receptors came from a woman in her fifties or sixties who had recovered from COVID-19.

The chain joins TRBV10-3 to TRBJ1-5; TRBD1 matches at 8 bases. This CDR3 has 17 amino acids. In germline, CDR1 is ENHRY, CDR2 SYGVKD. V trimming: 3 bases; J trimming: 5 bases; junction bases outside the gene matches: 12. CDR3 DNA sequence: TGTGCCATCAGTGAACCGTTTCTCGACAGGGGTGATCAGCCCCAGCATTTT. Protein: CAISEPFLDRGDQPQHF.

A few counts support this clone. This chain connects TRBV5-1 to TRBJ1-4, with 9 bases lining up with TRBD1. J gave up 4 bases and V 4 bases, and 5 bases lay outside the gene matches. Germline CDR1 SGHRS, CDR2 YFSETQ. This CDR3 is 15 amino acids long. CDR3 sequence reads: CASSVQGAINEKLFF. The DNA for the CDR3 is TGCGCCAGCAGCGTACAGGGGGCGATTAATGAAAAACTGTTTTTT.

V and J are TRBV7-2 and TRBJ1-2; possible D gene TRBD1, 6 bases. Germline V gene sequence: CDR1 SGHTA, CDR2 FQGNSA. The V end was cut by 7 bases, the J end by 10 bases, with 19 bases between. The CDR3 extends over 13 amino acids. CDR3 bases: TGTGCCAGCACTTACGGGGGGCCGACCGCCTACACCTTC. The encoded protein is CASTYGGPTAYTF.

The chain employs TRBV7-8 and TRBJ1-2; D not resolved. This CDR3 contains 16 residues. Germline V gene lookup returns CDR1 SGHVS and CDR2 FQNEAQ. V was clipped by 5 bases and J by 4 bases, with 20 bases between them. The CDR3 bases are TGTGCCAGCAGCCCCCGAGGCCACCGAGTGGGCTATGGCTACACCTTC. It is translated as CASSPRGHRVGYGYTF.

This rearrangement joins TRBV7-8 to TRBJ2-7; D is possibly TRBD1 (5 bases). The CDR3 length is 14 residues. CDR1 and CDR2 from the germline V gene are SGHVS and FQNEAQ. V was clipped by 2 bases and J by 3 bases, with 11 bases between them. The CDR3 bases are TGTGCCAGCAGCTTATTGCCAGGGATCTACGAGCAGTACTTC. This sequence encodes CASSLLPGIYEQYF.

The rearrangement uses TRBV7-2 and TRBJ2-2, with D perhaps TRBD2 (6 bases). V was clipped by 1 base and J by 6 bases, with 12 bases between them. CDR1 and CDR2 (germline): SGHTA, FQGNSA. The CDR3 runs to 15 residues. As DNA, the CDR3 is TGTGCCAGCAGCTTAGATGGCGGGAATGCCGGGGAGCTGTTTTTT. Translation: CASSLDGGNAGELFF.

The chain carries TRBV7-2 and TRBJ2-7; 9 bases are shared with TRBD1. Germline values: CDR1 SGHTA, CDR2 FQGNSA. V shed 5 bases, J shed 1 base, and the junction held 9 bases outside the gene matches. CDR3 size: 16 residues. Here the CDR3 reads CASSEYRGRGSYEQYF. Here the CDR3 DNA reads TGTGCCAGCAGCGAATACAGGGGGCGTGGGTCCTACGAGCAGTACTTC.

The rearrangement links TRBV12-3 or TRBV12-4 to TRBJ2-7; the D gene is possibly TRBD1 (5 bases). The CDR3 sequence is 12 residues long. Trimming stripped 6 bases from V and 4 bases from J, with 10 bases between. CDR3 coding DNA: TGTGCCAGCAGAATAACAGGATACGAGCAGTACTTC. This gives the protein CASRITGYEQYF.

J is TRBJ2-5 and V is TRBV28; D is possibly TRBD1 (6 bases). This CDR3 is built from 17 residues. CDR1 is MDHEN and CDR2 is SYDVKM in the germline V gene. Trimming cost V 5 bases and J 9 bases, with 28 bases left between them. CDR3 DNA sequence: TGTGCCAGCAGTCCCCCCCTAACAGGGTTGTCTACAGTGGCCCAGTACTTC. It codes for CASSPPLTGLSTVAQYF.

The CDR3: CASSTGTGGFVPFF. The DNA for the CDR3 is TGTGCCAGCAGTACCGGGACAGGGGGTTTCGTACCCTTTTTT. The chain links TRBV28 to TRBJ1-4, with 11 bases that match TRBD1. The CDR3 has 14 residues. CDR1 and CDR2 from the germline V gene are MDHEN and SYDVKM. The V and J ends lost 5 bases and 17 bases, in that order; junction bases with no gene match: 13.

This chain uses TRBV5-6 with TRBJ2-2; D unclear. The CDR3 is 16 amino acids. From germline, CDR1 is SGHDT and CDR2 YYEEEE. V lost 1 base and J lost 1, with 11 bases in between. The CDR3 here is CASSLPSRGNTGELFF. DNA of the CDR3: TGTGCCAGCAGCTTGCCTTCAAGAGGGAACACCGGGGAGCTGTTTTTT.

This chain connects TRBV7-9 to TRBJ2-7; the match to TRBD2 covers 11 bases. The V segment lost 5 bases and the J segment 4 bases; nucleotides outside the gene matches: 7. Germline V lookup: CDR1 SEHNR, CDR2 FQNEAQ (reference sequence). The CDR3 totals 15 residues. CDR3 loop: CASSPIAGGRYEQYF. CDR3 in DNA: TGTGCCAGCAGCCCGATAGCGGGAGGGCGTTACGAGCAGTACTTC.

This chain joins TRBV5-1 and TRBJ2-1, with D perhaps matching TRBD2 (6 bases). Germline V gene sequence: CDR1 SGHRS, CDR2 YFSETQ. Deletions cut 0 bases from V and 1 base from J, with 8 bases between. The CDR3 totals 15 residues. CDR3 sequence reads: CASSLGLVSYNEQFF. CDR3 nucleotides: TGCGCCAGCAGCTTGGGACTAGTTTCCTACAATGAGCAGTTCTTC.

The chain recombines TRBV5-5 with TRBJ1-2, with a tentative D call TRBD1 (6 bases). Germline CDR1 and CDR2: SGHKS and YYEKEE (reference sequence). Trimming pared 0 bases from V and 2 bases from J, leaving 8 bases between. This CDR3 comprises 14 residues. CDR3 amino acids: CASSLATGNYGYTF. In DNA, the CDR3 is TGTGCCAGCAGCTTGGCTACAGGGAACTATGGCTACACCTTC.

The chain uses TRBV18 and TRBJ2-2; D is uncertain. The germline gives CDR1 KGHSH, CDR2 LQKENI. The CDR3 is made up of 17 amino acids. V dropped 3 bases and J dropped 1 base, with 15 bases sitting between them. CDR3 DNA sequence: TGTGCCAGCTCACCCGCTTATGTGAGTCTGAACACCGGGGAGCTGTTTTTT. Amino acids: CASSPAYVSLNTGELFF.

This clone came up once. This chain connects TRBV7-2 to TRBJ1-1; a possible D gene is TRBD1 (5 bases). Per the germline V gene, CDR1 is SGHTA and CDR2 is FQGNSA. Trimming pared 1 base from V and 2 bases from J, leaving 8 bases between. CDR3 length: 14 residues. DNA of the CDR3: TGTGCCAGCAGCTTAGGGGGGGGAAACACTGAAGCTTTCTTT. It encodes CASSLGGGNTEAFF.

This rearrangement joins TRBV27 to TRBJ1-3; D gene ambiguous. The CDR3 runs to 16 residues. Germline V lookup: CDR1 MNHEY, CDR2 SMNVEV (reference sequence). The V end was cut by 2 bases, the J end by 0 bases, with 11 bases between. The CDR3 bases are TGTGCCAGCAGTTTACGTTGGAGTGGCTCTGGAAACACCATATATTTT. Amino acid sequence: CASSLRWSGSGNTIYF.

The rearrangement joins TRBV5-5 to TRBJ1-3, with D hard to call. The CDR3 loop spans 15 amino acids. Trimming took 2 bases from V and 2 from J, leaving 11 bases between them. Per the germline V gene, CDR1 is SGHKS and CDR2 is YYEKEE (reference sequence). In nucleotides, the CDR3 is TGTGCCAGCAGCTTAGCGGCAGTAGCTGGAAACACCATATATTTT. Its translation: CASSLAAVAGNTIYF.

The chain uses TRBV3-1 (or the pseudogene TRBV3-2) and TRBJ2-5, with TRBD1 identical over 7 bases. The CDR3 consists of 17 residues. V shed 4 bases and J 3 bases; nucleotides not matched to a gene: 14. CDR1 is LGHDT, CDR2 YNNKEL, per germline (reference sequence). As DNA, the CDR3 is TGTGCCAGCAGCCCTACCATTCCCTGGGACAGCGAAGAGACCCAGTACTTC. Its translation: CASSPTIPWDSEETQYF.

The V and J genes are TRBV4-2 and TRBJ1-3; D remains unclear. In germline, CDR1 is LGHNA, CDR2 YNFKEQ. This CDR3 contains 16 residues. Trimming stripped 2 bases from V and 4 bases from J, with 15 bases between. DNA of the CDR3: TGTGCCAGCAGCCAAAGAGGCGGTGGGTCAGGAAACACCATATATTTT. Its translation: CASSQRGGGSGNTIYF.

This chain joins TRBV5-1 and TRBJ1-4; 7 nucleotides agree with TRBD1. V trimming: 4 bases; J trimming: 5 bases; junction bases outside the gene matches: 5. The CDR3 sequence is 14 residues long. Germline V gene sequence: CDR1 SGHRS, CDR2 YFSETQ. CDR3 coding DNA: TGCGCCAGCAGCCTGACGACAGGGAATGAAAAACTGTTTTTT. This sequence encodes CASSLTTGNEKLFF.

This clone has only one observation. The chain joins TRBV18 to TRBJ2-5; 7 bases line up with TRBD1. This CDR3 contains 15 residues. Germline assignment: CDR1 KGHSH and CDR2 LQKENI. The J segment lost 4 bases and the V segment lost 3 bases, leaving 8 bases of the junction unmatched. CDR3 amino acids: CASSPPRTGSETQYF. In DNA, the CDR3 is TGTGCCAGCTCACCCCCAAGGACAGGCTCAGAGACCCAGTACTTC.

The rearrangement joins TRBV3-1 (or the pseudogene TRBV3-2) to TRBJ1-3; TRBD1 aligns across 7 bases. Germline-derived CDR1 and CDR2 are LGHDT and YNNKEL (reference sequence). J gave up 3 bases and V 0 bases, and 2 bases lay outside the gene matches. The CDR3 covers 15 residues. The DNA of the CDR3 is TGTGCCAGCAGCCAAGAGACAGGGCGTGGAAACACCATATATTTT. Its translation is CASSQETGRGNTIYF.